A few counts support the clone carrying this T cell receptor beta chain. The sample originates from a study of shared clonotypes between healthy human individuals. Genomic DNA from unsorted samples was obtained from around 93 million PBMCs (per sample). CDR3 length: 16 residues. In germline, CDR1 is MDHEN, CDR2 SYDVKM. The V end lost 2 bases, the J end lost 6 bases, and 17 bases lay between the germline ends. TCRdb keeps only in-frame clones here, not all; method: immunoSEQ multiplex PCR. The sample lists around 530,000 clones; 70% to 80% were seen once. The receptor comes from a woman in her thirties or forties in good health. Some clones in this sample may be carry-over from other donors' samples. The chain recombines TRBV28 with TRBJ1-5; D may be TRBD1 (5 bases). The sample consisted of PBMCs. The CDR3 nucleotides are TGTGCCAGCAGTTTACTATTGTCGGGGGAAAGTCAGCCCCAGCATTTT. Translating it yields CASSLLLSGESQPQHF.